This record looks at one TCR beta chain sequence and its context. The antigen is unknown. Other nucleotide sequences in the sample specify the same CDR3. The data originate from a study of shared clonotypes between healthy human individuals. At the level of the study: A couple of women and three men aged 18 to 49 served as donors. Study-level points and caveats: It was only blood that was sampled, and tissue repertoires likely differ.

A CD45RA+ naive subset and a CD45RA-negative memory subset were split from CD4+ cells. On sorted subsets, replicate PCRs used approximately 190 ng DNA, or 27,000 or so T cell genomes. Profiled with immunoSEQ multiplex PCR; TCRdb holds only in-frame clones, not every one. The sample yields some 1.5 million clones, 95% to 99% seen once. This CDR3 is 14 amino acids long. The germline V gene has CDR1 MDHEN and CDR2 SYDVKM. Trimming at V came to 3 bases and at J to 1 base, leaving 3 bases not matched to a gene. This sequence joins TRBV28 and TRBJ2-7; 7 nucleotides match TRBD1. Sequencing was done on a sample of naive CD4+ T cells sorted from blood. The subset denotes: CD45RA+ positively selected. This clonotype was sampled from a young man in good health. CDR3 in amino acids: CASSLRGRSYEQYF. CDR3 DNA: TGTGCCAGCAGTTTGAGGGGGCGATCCTACGAGCAGTACTTC.